The 32 T cell receptor beta chains below all came from one sample that was sequenced in a study of blood T cell repertoires in COVID-19. Produced via immunoSEQ multiplex PCR; TCRdb's table is partial and in-frame only. The sample lists over 200,000 clones, 87% occurring once. Sequenced material: peripheral blood. The receptors derive from a young woman who had recovered from COVID-19.

This chain uses TRBV10-3 with TRBJ2-5; TRBD2 matches 9 bases. The CDR3 has 15 residues. Germline lookup yields CDR1 ENHRY and CDR2 SYGVKD. Trimming cost V 6 bases and J 5 bases; bases outside gene matches: 10. The CDR3 DNA follows: TGTGCCATCAGCTACTCAGCGGGAGGCATTGAGACCCAGTACTTC. Amino acid sequence: CAISYSAGGIETQYF.

This clone has only one observation. This rearrangement joins TRBV6-6 to TRBJ1-3; TRBD1 might be the D (6 bases). CDR1 and CDR2 (germline): MNHNY, SVGAGI (reference sequence). V was pared by 5 bases and J by 4 bases, with 21 bases between. CDR3 length: 17 amino acids. CDR3 loop: CASSRSGHGSTGNTIYF. CDR3 bases: TGTGCCAGCAGTCGCTCGGGACATGGGAGTACCGGAAACACCATATATTTT.

This chain uses TRBV12-3 or TRBV12-4 with TRBJ2-3; D is perhaps TRBD1 (6 bases). CDR3 size: 13 residues. Trimming removed 5 bases at V and 4 bases at J, with 10 bases between. The CDR3 coding sequence is TGTGCCAGCAGTCAGGGGACACCAGATACGCAGTATTTT. This encodes CASSQGTPDTQYF.

V usage is TRBV7-3 and J usage is TRBJ2-7; TRBD1 might be the D (6 bases). This CDR3 contains 15 residues. The germline V gene encodes CDR1 SGHTA and CDR2 FQGTGA. Trimming took 7 bases from V and 1 from J, leaving 17 bases between them. CDR3 coding DNA: TGTGCCAGCAACATACCGGGACACCGGTCCTACGAGCAGTACTTC. Encoded protein: CASNIPGHRSYEQYF.

This sequence joins TRBV6-5 and TRBJ2-7; a possible D gene is TRBD2 (5 bases). The CDR3 has 13 amino acids. Per the germline V gene, CDR1 is MNHEY and CDR2 is SVGAGI. V lost 8 bases and J lost 1, with 12 bases in between. As DNA, the CDR3 is TGTGCCAGCGGCCCCCCGGGGTCCTACGAGCAGTACTTC. Translated: CASGPPGSYEQYF.

The V gene is TRBV5-1, the J gene TRBJ2-1, with D perhaps TRBD1 (5 bases). V was trimmed by 4 bases and J by 8 bases, leaving 10 bases between them. CDR1 and CDR2 from the germline V gene are SGHRS and YFSETQ. CDR3 length equals 12 residues. As DNA, the CDR3 is TGCGCCAGCAGCGTCCTAGGGGATGAGCAGTTCTTC. Translated: CASSVLGDEQFF.

The chain couples TRBV5-4 to TRBJ2-2; TRBD2 agrees at 9 bases. This CDR3 spans 18 amino acids. Trimming removed 4 bases from V and 0 bases from J; junction bases left unmatched: 10. The V gene's germline CDR1 is SGHNT and CDR2 YYREEE (reference sequence). The CDR3 sequence: CASSPGLAAITNTGELFF. For the CDR3, the DNA is TGTGCCAGCAGCCCGGGACTAGCCGCGATTACGAACACCGGGGAGCTGTTTTTT.

A few counts support this clone. The chain uses TRBV25-1 and TRBJ2-7; 10 bases align to TRBD1. Germline assignment: CDR1 MGHDK and CDR2 SYGVNS. V was pared by 4 bases and J by 2 bases, with 5 bases of the junction left unmatched. There are 15 residues in the CDR3. In nucleotides, the CDR3 is TGTGCCAGCAGTGCCCCGGGACAGGGGCCCTACGAGCAGTACTTC. Its translation: CASSAPGQGPYEQYF.

This sequence joins TRBV30 and TRBJ2-5; D is ambiguous. V lost 0 bases and J lost 2, with 7 bases in between. Germline V gives CDR1 GTSNPN, CDR2 SVGIG (reference sequence). CDR3 size: 13 residues. The CDR3, as DNA: TGTGCCTGGAGTGTTATTGCGCAAGAGACCCAGTACTTC. Its protein is CAWSVIAQETQYF.

This rearrangement joins TRBV11-2 to TRBJ1-1, with a tentative D call TRBD1 (5 bases). The CDR3 is made up of 14 amino acids. From germline, CDR1 is SGHAT and CDR2 FQNNGV. Trimming removed 5 bases from V and 2 bases from J, with 12 bases in between. The CDR3 DNA follows: TGTGCCAGCAGCCAAATCGGGGGTAACACTGAAGCTTTCTTT. It is translated as CASSQIGGNTEAFF.

The rearrangement uses TRBV7-2 and TRBJ2-1; 8 bases align to TRBD2. From germline, CDR1 is SGHTA and CDR2 FQGNSA. Losses at the gene ends were 0 bases for V and 11 bases for J; bases not matched to a gene: 12. The CDR3 extends over 16 amino acids. The chain's CDR3 is CASSLAGGLGIIKQFF. CDR3 DNA sequence: TGTGCCAGCAGCTTAGCGGGGGGACTAGGGATTATTAAGCAGTTCTTC.

V usage is TRBV4-1 and J usage is TRBJ2-7; TRBD2 matches 9 bases. Germline V gene sequence: CDR1 MGHRA, CDR2 YSYEKL. The J segment lost 4 bases and the V segment lost 1 base, leaving 8 bases of the junction unmatched. CDR3 length: 16 residues. The CDR3 sequence: CASSQASRLAEYEQYF. In DNA form, the CDR3 reads TGCGCCAGCAGCCAAGCTTCGAGACTAGCGGAATACGAGCAGTACTTC.

This clone appeared a few times. The chain uses TRBV19 and TRBJ1-2; D remains ambiguous. V was shortened by 8 bases and J by 4 bases, with 20 bases between the two germline ends. The germline V gene has CDR1 LNHDA and CDR2 SQIVND (reference sequence). The CDR3 extends over 15 amino acids. DNA for the CDR3: TGTGCCAGTTCTTGGCGGGCCAATATTGGCTATGGCTACACCTTC. Protein product: CASSWRANIGYGYTF.

On this clone: One end of the junction varies from germline; a read error may be responsible. The V and J genes are TRBV15 and TRBJ1-4; 8 bases are shared with TRBD1. The germline gives CDR1 LNHNV, CDR2 YYDKDF (reference sequence). This CDR3 comprises 15 residues. CDR3 DNA sequence: TGTGCCACCAGCCGAGACAGGGGCGCTAATGAAAAACTGTTTTTT. Amino acid sequence: CATSRDRGANEKLFF.

The chain couples TRBV9 to TRBJ2-5; D remains ambiguous. Germline values: CDR1 SGDLS, CDR2 YYNGEE. Between the trimmed V and J ends, which lost 4 bases and 2 bases, there was a span of 9 bases. This CDR3 region has 13 residues. The CDR3 nucleotides are TGTGCCAGCAGCCTCGATCGGCAAGAGACCCAGTACTTC. Amino acids: CASSLDRQETQYF. The variable domain in full, completed from reference TRBV9 and TRBJ2-5, reads DSGVTQTPKHLITATGQRVTLRCSPRSGDLSVYWYQQSLDQGLQFLIQYYNGEERAKGNILERFSAQQFPDLHSELNLSSLELGDSALYFCASSLDRQETQYFGPGTRLLVL.

This clone is a singleton in its sample. CDR3 region: CASSLVGGFSEQFF. CDR3 bases: TGTGCCAGCAGCTTAGTCGGGGGGTTTAGTGAGCAGTTCTTC. The chain recombines TRBV7-7 with TRBJ2-1; TRBD2 matches at 7 bases. CDR3 size: 14 residues. V dropped 1 base and J dropped 9; count of bases not matched to a gene: 6. CDR1 and CDR2 (germline): SSHAT, FNYEAQ (reference sequence).

The chain joins TRBV19 to TRBJ2-3; 14 nucleotides align to TRBD2. There are 16 residues in the CDR3. With V trimmed by 5 bases and J by 3 bases, 4 bases remained unmatched. CDR1 is LNHDA and CDR2 is SQIVND in the germline V gene (reference sequence). The DNA of the CDR3 is TGTGCCAGTAGTTTTGGACTAGCGGGAGGAACAGATACGCAGTATTTT. The encoded protein is CASSFGLAGGTDTQYF.

V usage is TRBV9 and J usage is TRBJ2-1, with 7 bases identical to TRBD2. CDR3 length equals 16 residues. V lost 0 bases, J lost 2 bases, and 5 bases stayed unmatched. Germline V gene data show CDR1 as SGDLS and CDR2 as YYNGEE. CDR3 sequence: CASSVVEGGPYNEQFF. In DNA, the CDR3 is TGTGCCAGCAGCGTAGTGGAGGGAGGGCCCTACAATGAGCAGTTCTTC.

This clone occurred once. The chain has TRBV13 and TRBJ2-5, with D possibly matching TRBD2 (5 bases). The CDR3 runs to 14 residues. The V end was cut by 0 bases, the J end by 2 bases, with 7 bases between. Germline loops: CDR1 PRHDT, CDR2 FYEKMQ (reference sequence). CDR3 residues: CASSLGGIQETQYF. CDR3 sequence (DNA): TGTGCCAGCAGCTTAGGCGGGATACAAGAGACCCAGTACTTC.

This clone occurred a few times. This sequence joins TRBV19 and TRBJ1-1; D is perhaps TRBD1 (6 bases). CDR1 and CDR2 from the germline V gene are LNHDA and SQIVND (reference sequence). The CDR3 runs 13 residues. The V end was cut by 6 bases, the J end by 10 bases, with 18 bases between. CDR3 sequence reads: CASRNRDTFSAFF. The CDR3 nucleotides are TGTGCCAGTAGAAACCGGGACACATTTTCAGCTTTCTTT.

This clone was seen more than once but under ten times. This chain connects TRBV2 to TRBJ1-2; D is ambiguous. V lost 6 bases and J lost 8, with 10 bases in between. Germline V lookup: CDR1 SNHLY, CDR2 FYNNEI. CDR3 size: 11 residues. The CDR3 loop is CASSHMVGYTF. Written as DNA, the CDR3 is TGTGCCAGCAGCCACATGGTGGGCTACACCTTC.

This chain uses TRBV7-3 with TRBJ2-2, with D possibly matching TRBD1 (6 bases). The germline V gene encodes CDR1 SGHTA and CDR2 FQGTGA. Trimming took 3 bases from V and 5 from J, leaving 10 bases between them. CDR3 length equals 14 residues. CDR3 DNA sequence: TGTGCCAGCAGCTTTCCAGGGGCTACCGGGGAGCTGTTTTTT. Its protein product is CASSFPGATGELFF.

The genes are TRBV4-2 and TRBJ1-6; 8 bases align to TRBD1. Germline values: CDR1 LGHNA, CDR2 YNFKEQ. V dropped 3 bases and J dropped 4; count of bases not matched to a gene: 11. The CDR3 is 18 residues long. The CDR3 DNA reads as TGTGCCAGCAGCCATTCTAAGGACAGGGCTCCTTATAATTCACCCCTCCACTTT. Amino acids: CASSHSKDRAPYNSPLHF.

V and J are TRBV19 and TRBJ1-5, with D hard to call. This CDR3 has 15 amino acids. Trimming cost V 10 bases and J 0 bases, with 16 bases left between them. Germline V CDR1 and CDR2: LNHDA, SQIVND (reference sequence). The CDR3 sequence is CATKTEDYSNQPQHF. The CDR3 DNA reads as TGTGCCACCAAGACGGAAGACTATAGCAATCAGCCCCAGCATTTT. Together with reference TRBV19 and TRBJ1-5, the CDR3 gives the full variable domain: DGGITQSPKYLFRKEGQNVTLSCEQNLNHDAMYWYRQDPGQGLRLIYYSQIVNDFQKGDIAEGYSVSREKKESFPLTVTSAQKNPTAFYLCATKTEDYSNQPQHFGDGTRLSIL.

Only one count was recorded for this clone. This chain joins TRBV6-1 and TRBJ1-6; 10 nucleotides align to TRBD1. This CDR3 spans 15 amino acids. The ends lost 3 bases at V and 10 bases at J; junction bases unmatched: 6. Germline CDR1 and CDR2: MNHNS and SASEGT. The CDR3 loop is CASSELTGGESPLHF. CDR3 nucleotides: TGTGCCAGCAGTGAGCTGACAGGGGGCGAATCACCCCTCCACTTT.

The chain has TRBV6-5 and TRBJ2-1, with TRBD1 identical over 7 bases. J lost 9 bases, V lost 8 bases, and 7 bases had no gene match. The V gene's germline CDR1 is MNHEY and CDR2 SVGAGI. CDR3 length: 12 amino acids. The CDR3 DNA reads TGTGCCAGCTTGACAGGGACCGGTGAGCAGTTCTTC. Its translation is CASLTGTGEQFF.

The chain has TRBV5-4 and TRBJ2-2, with 10 bases that match TRBD1. From germline, CDR1 is SGHNT and CDR2 YYREEE (reference sequence). V was clipped by 6 bases and J by 7 bases; unmatched bases: 9. The CDR3 sequence is 15 residues long. This CDR3 reads CASTFGTGAIGELFF. The CDR3, as DNA: TGTGCCAGCACCTTCGGGACAGGGGCGATCGGGGAGCTGTTTTTT.

J is TRBJ2-7 and V is TRBV27, with a tentative D call TRBD2 (6 bases). V lost 4 bases and J 2 bases, leaving 18 bases between the germline ends. CDR3 size: 16 residues. From germline, CDR1 is MNHEY and CDR2 SMNVEV (reference sequence). This CDR3 reads CASSSTQWGLTYEQYF. CDR3 DNA sequence: TGTGCCAGCAGTTCAACCCAATGGGGACTTACCTACGAGCAGTACTTC.

V usage is TRBV5-1 and J usage is TRBJ2-5, with unresolved D. V lost 3 bases and J lost 2, with 8 bases in between. CDR1 SGHRS and CDR2 YFSETQ come from the germline V gene. The CDR3 length is 13 residues. The CDR3 loop is CASSWLGQETQYF. The CDR3 DNA is TGCGCCAGCAGCTGGCTAGGACAAGAGACCCAGTACTTC. Combining the CDR3 with reference TRBV5-1 and TRBJ2-5 gives the whole variable domain KAGVTQTPRYLIKTRGQQVTLSCSPISGHRSVSWYQQTPGQGLQFLFEYFSETQRNKGNFPGRFSGRQFSNSRSEMNVSTLELGDSALYLCASSWLGQETQYFGPGTRLLVL.

The chain uses TRBV7-6 and TRBJ2-1, with TRBD2 identical over 7 bases. Germline CDR1 SGHVS, CDR2 FNYEAQ. The CDR3 loop spans 16 amino acids. Unmatched junction bases numbered 11, after V lost 1 base and J lost 8 bases. The chain's CDR3 is CASSLEQAGTEYEQFF. The CDR3 coding sequence is TGTGCCAGCAGCTTAGAACAAGCGGGAACAGAGTATGAGCAGTTCTTC.

The V gene is TRBV5-5, the J gene TRBJ1-2, with 8 bases lining up with TRBD1. CDR1 and CDR2 (germline): SGHKS, YYEKEE (reference sequence). Losses at the gene ends were 4 bases for V and 3 bases for J; bases not matched to a gene: 11. This CDR3 contains 16 residues. The CDR3 DNA reads TGTGCCAGCAGCCTTGAGGACAGGGTCCGGGACTATGGCTACACCTTC. The encoded protein is CASSLEDRVRDYGYTF.

The chain uses TRBV7-2 and TRBJ1-2, with D tentatively TRBD1 (5 bases). The ends were cut back, 1 base at V and 8 bases at J, with 17 bases in the middle. The CDR3 is made up of 15 amino acids. Germline CDR1 SGHTA, CDR2 FQGNSA. CDR3 residues: CASSLGQLVPKGYTF. CDR3 nucleotide sequence: TGTGCCAGCAGCTTAGGACAGCTAGTCCCAAAGGGCTACACCTTC.